The rows below give T cell receptor beta chains drawn from one sample of a study of T cell responses to AZD1222 COVID-19 vaccine. Only in-frame clones appear in the TCRdb table, and some are missing; sequencing was by immunoSEQ multiplex PCR. The data contain around 140,000 clones, 90% to 95% of them singletons. This specimen consisted of peripheral blood, obtained on day 0 of AZD1222 vaccination. These receptors came from an adult in good health. CDR3s include the opening cysteine and the closing phenylalanine or tryptophan. The order of the fields is CDR3 DNA, CDR3 protein, D gene, J gene, clone size, V gene. D genes are given only for firm matches. Clone size, where shown, is once, few, many, or a class for clones that have expanded.

TGTGCCAGCAGTGCGGGGGGTTTCGATGAGCAGTTCTTC,CASSAGGFDEQFF,TRBD2,TRBJ2-1,few,TRBV6-4
TGTGCCAGCAGTTCAGCGTGGACAGGGTCTAACTACGAGCAGTACTTC,CASSSAWTGSNYEQYF,TRBD1,TRBJ2-7,NA,TRBV28
TGTGCCAGTAGTATAGCGAGGGTGCAGAGGCAGTATTTT,CASSIARVQRQYF,NA,TRBJ2-3,NA,TRBV19
TGCGCCAGCAGCTCCTACAGGGGGAGCGGCGAGCAGTACTTC,CASSSYRGSGEQYF,TRBD1,TRBJ2-7,once,TRBV5-1
TGTGCCAGCAGCAAGGGACTAGCGGGAGGAACCGAGCAGTACTTC,CASSKGLAGGTEQYF,TRBD2,TRBJ2-7,NA,TRBV7-2
TGTGCCAGCAGTGAGCGGTTAGATGCCATCAATCGGAAGACCCAGTACTTC,CASSERLDAINRKTQYF,NA,TRBJ2-5,NA,TRBV2
TGTGCCAGCAGCTTCCCCGGGACAACTAACTATGGCTACACCTTC,CASSFPGTTNYGYTF,NA,TRBJ1-2,NA,TRBV11-2
TGTGCCAGCTCACCACTAAGGGACTATACCATCTACGAGCAGTACTTC,CASSPLRDYTIYEQYF,TRBD2,TRBJ2-7,NA,TRBV18
TGTGCCAGCAGTGTCCCAGGGGAATACAATGAGCAGTTCTTC,CASSVPGEYNEQFF,NA,TRBJ2-1,NA,TRBV6-4
TGTGCCAGCAGCGGACCGGGAGGGGGCTACACCTTC,CASSGPGGGYTF,NA,TRBJ1-2,few,TRBV7-3
TGTGCCAGCAGTACCCGTCGGGGGAAGGGCTACACCTTC,CASSTRRGKGYTF,NA,TRBJ1-2,NA,TRBV12-3/TRBV12-4
TGTGCCAGCAAAAATTACCGGGGAGCTAATGAAAAACTGTTTTTT,CASKNYRGANEKLFF,NA,TRBJ1-4,many,TRBV28
TGTGCCATCGGTCCTTCCTCTGGAAACACCATATATTTT,CAIGPSSGNTIYF,NA,TRBJ1-3,NA,TRBV10-3
TGTGCCAGCAGTGAACAAAGGGGCGGTTTAAGTGAAAAACTGTTTTTT,CASSEQRGGLSEKLFF,NA,TRBJ1-4,NA,TRBV6-1
TGCAGCGTTGCCCGGGGAGGGTATGGCTACACCTTC,CSVARGGYGYTF,NA,TRBJ1-2,NA,TRBV29-1
TGTGCCAGCAGCCTGACGGGGCGCTACAATGAGCAGTTCTTC,CASSLTGRYNEQFF,NA,TRBJ2-1,NA,TRBV9
TGTGCCAGTAGTATTGGATGGGGGGCGAATGAAAAACTGTTTTTT,CASSIGWGANEKLFF,NA,TRBJ1-4,few,TRBV19
TGTGCCAGCAGCTTAAGACTAGCGGGGGGCTCCCTGGAGACCCAGTACTTC,CASSLRLAGGSLETQYF,TRBD2,TRBJ2-5,NA,TRBV11-3
TGTGCTGCGGGTCAGGGGGTCACTGAAGCTTTCTTT,CAAGQGVTEAFF,TRBD1,TRBJ1-1,NA,TRBV19
TGTGCCATCAGTGAGCTTTGGGGCGACACTGAAGCTTTCTTT,CAISELWGDTEAFF,NA,TRBJ1-1,NA,TRBV10-3
TGTGCCAGCAGCTTAGGGGCTAGCGGGGGTATGTCCGGGGAGCTGTTTTTT,CASSLGASGGMSGELFF,TRBD2,TRBJ2-2,NA,TRBV7-3
TGTGCCAGCAGTGAACAAGGCGCCCCGGGTGAAAAACTGTTTTTT,CASSEQGAPGEKLFF,NA,TRBJ1-4,once,TRBV2
TGTGCCAGCAGGCTGGGAGGGCCGATGGACGAGCAGTACTTC,CASRLGGPMDEQYF,TRBD2,TRBJ2-7,once,TRBV6-5
TGTGCCAGCAGCTCCAGACAGGGAGGCAATCAGCCCCAGCATTTT,CASSSRQGGNQPQHF,TRBD1,TRBJ1-5,NA,TRBV7-2
TGTGCCAGCTCACTAATTAGCGGGGGGACCTCCTACAATGAGCAGTTCTTC,CASSLISGGTSYNEQFF,TRBD2,TRBJ2-1,NA,TRBV18
TGCGCCAGCAGCCCAGGTCGGACTAGGTCGGGGGAGCAGTTCTTC,CASSPGRTRSGEQFF,TRBD2,TRBJ2-1,once,TRBV4-3
TGTGCCAGCAGCTCACCAATCGGGCTAGCGGGGGGGTCCCGGGAGACCCAGTACTTC,CASSSPIGLAGGSRETQYF,TRBD2,TRBJ2-5,NA,TRBV7-6
TGTGCCAGCAGCTCCGGACAGGGCTCCGAGCAGTACTTC,CASSSGQGSEQYF,TRBD1,TRBJ2-7,NA,TRBV7-7
TGTGCCAGTAGTATCCGGACAGGTTCAACTGGAAACACCATATATTTT,CASSIRTGSTGNTIYF,TRBD1,TRBJ1-3,NA,TRBV19
TGTGCCAGCATCATGAACTACCAAGAGACCCAGTACTTC,CASIMNYQETQYF,NA,TRBJ2-5,NA,TRBV2
TGTGCCAGTAGCCGCTCGAGGGTCGGAGGTAATTCACCCCTCCACTTT,CASSRSRVGGNSPLHF,NA,TRBJ1-6,NA,TRBV19
TGTGCCAGCAGTGAAGCGCGGGTGAGGGGAGACCCTGGAAACACCATATATTTT,CASSEARVRGDPGNTIYF,NA,TRBJ1-3,NA,TRBV2
TGTGCCAGCAGTTTCTATCGGACTGGCTCGGGGCAGCCCCAGCATTTT,CASSFYRTGSGQPQHF,NA,TRBJ1-5,NA,TRBV6-5
TGTGCCACCAGTGACCCCTGGGATACGCAGTATTTT,CATSDPWDTQYF,NA,TRBJ2-3,NA,TRBV24-1
TGTGCCAGCCTCCGGACTAGCGGTTACTACGAGCAGTACTTC,CASLRTSGYYEQYF,TRBD2,TRBJ2-7,once,TRBV28
TGTGCCAGCAGCCCGATACGGACAGGGGGTACCCTCTATGGCTACACCTTC,CASSPIRTGGTLYGYTF,TRBD1,TRBJ1-2,once,TRBV7-2
TGCAGCGTTGTTCGACAGAATCACTATGGCTACACCTTC,CSVVRQNHYGYTF,NA,TRBJ1-2,NA,TRBV29-1
TGTGCTAGCAGTAATTCACTAGCGGGAGTGAACACCGGGGAGCTGTTTTTT,CASSNSLAGVNTGELFF,TRBD2,TRBJ2-2,once,TRBV7-7
TGTGCCAGCAGTGCCGAGGGACTAGCGGGCTACGAGCAGTACTTC,CASSAEGLAGYEQYF,TRBD2,TRBJ2-7,NA,TRBV2
TGCGCCAGCAGCCAAGATTCAGCGCACTATGGCTACACCTTC,CASSQDSAHYGYTF,NA,TRBJ1-2,NA,TRBV4-3
TGTGCCACCAGCGGACGACAGGGGGCGAAGGAAAAACTGTTTTTT,CATSGRQGAKEKLFF,TRBD1,TRBJ1-4,NA,TRBV15
TGCGCCAGCAGCAGGACTAGCGGGAGTGGTCGGTACGGGGAGCTGTTTTTT,CASSRTSGSGRYGELFF,TRBD2,TRBJ2-2,NA,TRBV5-1
TGTGCCAGCAGTTGGGCGGGGGGGCCCGGTGAGCAGTACTTC,CASSWAGGPGEQYF,TRBD2,TRBJ2-7,few,TRBV6-5
TGTGCCAGTAGTCGGGGCAGGGGCGATGTCTATGGCTACACCTTC,CASSRGRGDVYGYTF,NA,TRBJ1-2,few,TRBV19
TGTGCCAGCAGCCAGCCCGGGGGAGGGAACTCTGGCTACACCTTC,CASSQPGGGNSGYTF,NA,TRBJ1-2,NA,TRBV4-2
TGTGCCAGCAGTTTATGGTCCAGGGGAAATACCCAGTACTTC,CASSLWSRGNTQYF,NA,TRBJ2-5,NA,TRBV28
TGTGCCAGCAGCCAAAACCAGGGTAACTATGGCTACACCTTC,CASSQNQGNYGYTF,NA,TRBJ1-2,NA,TRBV16
TGTGCCAGCAGCGTAGGCGGGGCCCCAGATTTGTCACCCCTCCACTTT,CASSVGGAPDLSPLHF,NA,TRBJ1-6,NA,TRBV5-4
TGTGCCAGCAGTCCCTTTTCCCAGACCCAGTACTTC,CASSPFSQTQYF,NA,TRBJ2-5,NA,TRBV12-3/TRBV12-4
TGTGCCAGCAGCGAACGAGGAAAGACAGGGGGGAACACTGAAGCTTTCTTT,CASSERGKTGGNTEAFF,TRBD1,TRBJ1-1,NA,TRBV9
TGTGCCAGCAGCTTAGGGGGGACACCGGTAGGAAAACTGTTTTTT,CASSLGGTPVGKLFF,NA,TRBJ1-4,few,TRBV7-2
TGCAGCTTTGGAGGGCCGAGCTCCTACGAGCAGTACTTC,CSFGGPSSYEQYF,NA,TRBJ2-7,medium-sized,TRBV29-1
TGTGCCAGCAGCTTTTGGGAGACCGGGGAGCTGTTTTTT,CASSFWETGELFF,NA,TRBJ2-2,NA,TRBV7-8
TGTGCCAGCAGCCAAGGGACTACCAACACAGATACGCAGTATTTT,CASSQGTTNTDTQYF,NA,TRBJ2-3,NA,TRBV3-1/TRBV3-2